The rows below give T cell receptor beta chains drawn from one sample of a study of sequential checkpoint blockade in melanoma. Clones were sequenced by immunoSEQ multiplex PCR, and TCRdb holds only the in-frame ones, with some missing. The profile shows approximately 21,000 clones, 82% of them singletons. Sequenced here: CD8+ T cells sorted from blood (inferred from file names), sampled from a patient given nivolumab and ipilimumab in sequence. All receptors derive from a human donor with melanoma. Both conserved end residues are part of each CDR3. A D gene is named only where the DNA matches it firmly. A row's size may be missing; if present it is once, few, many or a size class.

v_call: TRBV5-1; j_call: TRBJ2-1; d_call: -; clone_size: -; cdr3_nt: TGCGCCAGCAGCTTGTTTCGGGGCTCCTACAATGAGCAGTTCTTC; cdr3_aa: CASSLFRGSYNEQFF
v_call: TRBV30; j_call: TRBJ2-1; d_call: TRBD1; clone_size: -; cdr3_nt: TGTGCCTGGGGACAGGGCAGGCGGCAGTTCTTC; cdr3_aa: CAWGQGRRQFF
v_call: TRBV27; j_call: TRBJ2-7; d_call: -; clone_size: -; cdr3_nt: TGTGCCACCCTCAGGGACTTTGGCTCCTACGAGCAGTACTTC; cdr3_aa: CATLRDFGSYEQYF
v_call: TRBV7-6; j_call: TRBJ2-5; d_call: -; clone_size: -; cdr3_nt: TGTGCCAGCAGCTCCGGGTTGGGAGAGACCCAGTACTTC; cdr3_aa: CASSSGLGETQYF
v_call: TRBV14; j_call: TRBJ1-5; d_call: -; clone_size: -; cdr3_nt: TGTGCCAGCAGCCAAGTAGGCAGGGGTAGCAATCAGCCCCAGCATTTT; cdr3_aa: CASSQVGRGSNQPQHF
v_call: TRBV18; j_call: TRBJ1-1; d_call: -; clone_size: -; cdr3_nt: TGTGCCAGCTCACCACTGAGGTCGGACACTGAAGCTTTCTTT; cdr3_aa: CASSPLRSDTEAFF
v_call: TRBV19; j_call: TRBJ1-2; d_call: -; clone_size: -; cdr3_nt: TGTGCCAGCGACAGTCATTTCGGCTACACCTTC; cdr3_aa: CASDSHFGYTF
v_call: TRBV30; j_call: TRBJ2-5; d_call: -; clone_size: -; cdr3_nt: TGTGCCTGGAGTGAGGGGGTTCAAGAGACCCAGTACTTC; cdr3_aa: CAWSEGVQETQYF
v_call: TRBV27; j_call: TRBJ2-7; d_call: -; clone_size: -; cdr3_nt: TGTGCCAGCAGTTTGAAGATCAGCTCCTACGAGCAGTACTTC; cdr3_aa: CASSLKISSYEQYF
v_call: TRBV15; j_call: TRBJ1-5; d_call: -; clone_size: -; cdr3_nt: TGTGCCACCAGCAGAGATGGGGGGGCGAGCAATCAGCCCCAGCATTTT; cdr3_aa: CATSRDGGASNQPQHF
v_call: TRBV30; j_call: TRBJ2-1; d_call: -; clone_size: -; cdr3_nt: TGTGCCTGGAGTGTAGAGGGTTGGGAGCAGTTCTTC; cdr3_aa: CAWSVEGWEQFF
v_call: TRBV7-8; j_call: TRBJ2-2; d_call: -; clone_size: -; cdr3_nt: TGTGCCAGCAGCTTAGCAATTGCGCAGGGAAAAGTTAACACCGGGGAGCTGTTTTTT; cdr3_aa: CASSLAIAQGKVNTGELFF
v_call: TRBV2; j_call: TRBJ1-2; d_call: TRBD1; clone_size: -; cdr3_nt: TGTGCCAGCAGTGAAGGGCCCGGGCAGGGGACAGCTAACTATGGCTACACCTTC; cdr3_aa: CASSEGPGQGTANYGYTF
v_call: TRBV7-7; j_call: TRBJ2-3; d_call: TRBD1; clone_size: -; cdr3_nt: TGTGCTAGCAGTCCAGGGGGCAGTAACACAGATACGCAGTATTTT; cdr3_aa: CASSPGGSNTDTQYF
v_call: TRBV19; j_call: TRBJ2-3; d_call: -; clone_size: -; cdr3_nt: TGTGCCAGTAGTATAGATCCAGCGGGCGTACGGGATACGCAGTATTTT; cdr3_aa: CASSIDPAGVRDTQYF
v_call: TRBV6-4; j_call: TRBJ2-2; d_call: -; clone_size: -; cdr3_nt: TGTGCCAGCAGCCACAGGGATCACGGGGAGCTGTTTTTT; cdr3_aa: CASSHRDHGELFF
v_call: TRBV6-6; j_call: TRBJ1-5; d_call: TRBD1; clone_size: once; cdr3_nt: TGTGCCAGCAGTTCGGGACAGGGCAACAATCAGCCCCAGCATTTT; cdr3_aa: CASSSGQGNNQPQHF
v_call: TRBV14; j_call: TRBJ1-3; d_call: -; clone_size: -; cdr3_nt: TGTGCCAGCAGCCGAGGATCCCCTGGAAACACCATATATTTT; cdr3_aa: CASSRGSPGNTIYF
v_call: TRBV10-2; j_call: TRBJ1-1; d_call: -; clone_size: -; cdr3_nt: TGCGCCAGCAGTGAAAGAGGGTTCAGCACTGAAGCTTTCTTT; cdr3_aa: CASSERGFSTEAFF
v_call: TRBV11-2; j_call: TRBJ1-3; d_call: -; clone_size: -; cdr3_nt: TGTGCCAGCAGCTTAACAGTCAGCTCTGGAAACACCATATATTTT; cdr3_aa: CASSLTVSSGNTIYF
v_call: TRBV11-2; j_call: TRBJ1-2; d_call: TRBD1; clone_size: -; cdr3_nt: TGTGCCAGCAGATCCCTCCCCGGGACAGCTAACTATGGCTACACCTTC; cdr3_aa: CASRSLPGTANYGYTF
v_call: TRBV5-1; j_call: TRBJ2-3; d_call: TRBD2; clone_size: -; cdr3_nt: TGCGCCAGCAGCCTTAGACTAGCGGGCCCCACAGATACGCAGTATTTT; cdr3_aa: CASSLRLAGPTDTQYF
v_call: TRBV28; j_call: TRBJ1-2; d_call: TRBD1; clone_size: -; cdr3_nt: TGTGCCAGCAGCCGGACAGGACCACTTTTCTATGGCTACACCTTC; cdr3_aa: CASSRTGPLFYGYTF
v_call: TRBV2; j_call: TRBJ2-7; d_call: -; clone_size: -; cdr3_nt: TGTGCCAGCAGTGTCGGCGGCTACGAGCAGTACTTC; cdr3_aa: CASSVGGYEQYF
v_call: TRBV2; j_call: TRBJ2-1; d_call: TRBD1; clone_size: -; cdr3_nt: TGTGCCAGCAACGGACAGGAGGCGACCTACTACTCCAATGAGCAGTTCTTC; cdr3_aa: CASNGQEATYYSNEQFF
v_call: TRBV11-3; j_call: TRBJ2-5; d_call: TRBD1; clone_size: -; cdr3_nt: TGTGCCAGCAGCTTAAGGACAGGGCTACAAGAGACCCAGTACTTC; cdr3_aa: CASSLRTGLQETQYF
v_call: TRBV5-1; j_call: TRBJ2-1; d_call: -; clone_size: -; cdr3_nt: TGCGCCAGCAGCATGGAGGACAGCGGCGATGAGCAGTTCTTC; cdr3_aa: CASSMEDSGDEQFF
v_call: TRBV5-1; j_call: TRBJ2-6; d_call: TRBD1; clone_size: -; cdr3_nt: TGCGCCAGCAGCGCCCAACGGACAGGTGGGAGCTCTGGGGCCAACGTCCTGACTTTC; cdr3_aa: CASSAQRTGGSSGANVLTF
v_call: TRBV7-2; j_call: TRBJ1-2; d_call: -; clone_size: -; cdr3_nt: TGTGCCAGCAGCTCGGCGGTGAACTATGGCTACACCTTC; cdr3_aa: CASSSAVNYGYTF
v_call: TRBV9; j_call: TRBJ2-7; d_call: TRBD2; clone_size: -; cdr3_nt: TGTGCCAGCAGCCCAAGGGCTAGCGGGAGATCCGAGCAGTACTTC; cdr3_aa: CASSPRASGRSEQYF
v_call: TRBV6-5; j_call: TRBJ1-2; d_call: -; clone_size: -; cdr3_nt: TGTGCCAGCCGACCCCCGGACAGCCCCTATGGCTACACCTTC; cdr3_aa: CASRPPDSPYGYTF
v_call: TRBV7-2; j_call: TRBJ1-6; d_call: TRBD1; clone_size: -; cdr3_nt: TGTGCCAGCAGCTCGGGACAGGGGCAGCCACCCCTCCACTTT; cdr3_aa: CASSSGQGQPPLHF